In this sample, the clone carrying this T cell receptor beta chain turned up a few times. Its antigen is undetermined. TCRdb passed the reads through MiXCR, listing each CDR3 protein once. The data hold a few hundred thousand distinct CDR3 sequences, with 40% observed a single time. The data derive from a study of T cell repertoires in cytomegalovirus infection. Study-wide context: Both recently identified HLA-C-restricted and well-studied HLA-B-restricted CMV epitopes were used in the study. Public TCR beta signatures indicated both CMV infection and matching HLA type. Study-level results: Of the TCR beta families, the public ones yielded a cumulative frequency that identified carriers of CMV plus the relevant HLA. Dominant in the ex vivo response were TCR beta clonotypes restricted by HLA-C and specific for CMV.

The material was cultured PBMCs, obtained from culture after CMV antigen stimulation. This TCR derives from a human donor in good health (CMV status not recorded). Some clones in this sample may be carry-over from other donors' samples.

CDR3 in DNA: TGCAGTGCCCGGACTAGCGGGAGAGCTGCAGATACGCAGTATTTT. It is translated as CSARTSGRAADTQYF. The chain combines TRBV20-1 with TRBJ2-3; TRBD2 agrees at 13 bases. Germline loops: CDR1 DFQATT, CDR2 SNEGSKA (reference sequence). The CDR3 extends over 15 amino acids. The J segment lost 4 bases and the V segment lost 6 bases, leaving 7 bases of the junction unmatched.